The source of this TCR beta chain is a study of blood T cell repertoires in COVID-19. Study details: Acute and convalescent COVID-19 samples came from the United States, Italy and Spain. In each case, the material was cDNA or gDNA derived from T cells, B-cell-depleted T cells, or PBMCs.

Clones were read by immunoSEQ multiplex PCR, and TCRdb kept only the in-frame ones, dropping some. The data show about 220,000 clones, approximately 90% seen once. Across fewer than 25 US areas, participants ranged in age from about 18 to 90 years. Participant-given clinical history determined each cohort assignment. The CDR3 contains 13 residues. V was pared by 6 bases and J by 4 bases, with 13 bases between. Germline assignment: CDR1 SGHRS and CDR2 YFSETQ. This TCR came from a woman between 18 and 30 years old in a cohort exposed to, infected with or recovered from COVID-19 (not recorded which). Sequenced input: PBMCs or T cells enriched from blood (not recorded which). The chain employs TRBV5-1 and TRBJ1-1; D is perhaps TRBD1 (5 bases). The CDR3 loop is CASKQVGGTEAFF. DNA for the CDR3: TGCGCCAGCAAACAGGTGGGGGGCACTGAAGCTTTCTTT.